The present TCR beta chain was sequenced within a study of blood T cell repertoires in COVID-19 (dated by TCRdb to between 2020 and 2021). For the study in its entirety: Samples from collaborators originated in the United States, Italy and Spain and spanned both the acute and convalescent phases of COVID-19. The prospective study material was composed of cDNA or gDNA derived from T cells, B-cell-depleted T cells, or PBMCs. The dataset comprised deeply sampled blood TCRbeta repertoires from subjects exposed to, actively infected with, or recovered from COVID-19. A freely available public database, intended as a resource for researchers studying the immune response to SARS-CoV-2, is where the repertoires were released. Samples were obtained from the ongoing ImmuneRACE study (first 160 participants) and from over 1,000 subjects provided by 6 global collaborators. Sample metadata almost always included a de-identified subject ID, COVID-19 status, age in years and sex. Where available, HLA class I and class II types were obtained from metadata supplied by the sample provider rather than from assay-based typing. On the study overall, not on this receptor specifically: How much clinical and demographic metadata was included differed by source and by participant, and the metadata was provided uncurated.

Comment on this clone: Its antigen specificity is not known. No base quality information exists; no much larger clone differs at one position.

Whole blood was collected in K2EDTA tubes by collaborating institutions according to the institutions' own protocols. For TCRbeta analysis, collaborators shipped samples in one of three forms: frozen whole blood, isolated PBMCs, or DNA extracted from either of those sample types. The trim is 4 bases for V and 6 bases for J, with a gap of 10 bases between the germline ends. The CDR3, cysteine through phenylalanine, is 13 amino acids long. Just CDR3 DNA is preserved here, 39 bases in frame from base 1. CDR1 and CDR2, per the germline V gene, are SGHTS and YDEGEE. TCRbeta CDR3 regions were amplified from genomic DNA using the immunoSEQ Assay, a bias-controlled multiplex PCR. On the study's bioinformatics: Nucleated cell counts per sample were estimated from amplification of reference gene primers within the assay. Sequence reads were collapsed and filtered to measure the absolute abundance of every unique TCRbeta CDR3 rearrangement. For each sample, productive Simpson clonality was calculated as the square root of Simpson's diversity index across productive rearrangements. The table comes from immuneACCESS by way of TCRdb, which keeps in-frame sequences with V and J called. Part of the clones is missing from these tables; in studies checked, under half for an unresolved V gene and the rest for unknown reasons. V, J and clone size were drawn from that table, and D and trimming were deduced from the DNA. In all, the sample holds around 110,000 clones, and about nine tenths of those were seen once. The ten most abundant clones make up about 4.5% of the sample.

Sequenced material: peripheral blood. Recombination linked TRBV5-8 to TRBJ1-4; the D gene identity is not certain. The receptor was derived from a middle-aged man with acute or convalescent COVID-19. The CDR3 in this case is CASSPLPHEKLFF. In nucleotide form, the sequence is TGTGCCAGCAGCCCACTTCCGCATGAAAAACTGTTTTTT.